The next 9 T cell receptor beta chains were all read from a single sample in a study of cytomegalovirus exposure and HLA in healthy donors. Primers included in the PCR were 60 Vbeta and 13 Jbeta primers. The data were produced by immunoSEQ multiplex PCR, yet TCRdb's version contains in-frame clones alone and is incomplete. The sample records over 150,000 clones, around 86% being singletons. Material: PBMCs. The receptors originated from a male donor in good health and CMV-seronegative.

This clone was counted once. The chain couples TRBV6-5 to TRBJ1-5, with 8 bases matching TRBD1. V was clipped by 4 bases and J by 5 bases; unmatched bases: 4. The CDR3 contains 14 residues. The germline CDR1 and CDR2 sequences are MNHEY and SVGAGI. The DNA for the CDR3 is TGTGCCAGCAGTTCAGGACAGGGCCATCAGCCCCAGCATTTT. Encoded protein: CASSSGQGHQPQHF.

The rearrangement links TRBV9 to TRBJ2-2; TRBD2 matches at 11 bases. Germline V gene lookup returns CDR1 SGDLS and CDR2 YYNGEE. Trimming at V came to 5 bases and at J to 4 bases, leaving 7 bases not matched to a gene. The CDR3 consists of 16 residues. The DNA of the CDR3 is TGTGCCAGCAGTTTTAGCGGGGGGGGTGTCACCGGGGAGCTGTTTTTT. The encoded protein is CASSFSGGGVTGELFF.

The sample holds a few counts of this clone. This chain links TRBV15 with TRBJ1-3, with 12 bases fitting TRBD1. The junction had 8 bases not matched to a gene; V was cut back by 4 bases and J by 4 bases. CDR3 length equals 17 residues. CDR1 LNHNV and CDR2 YYDKDF come from the germline V gene (reference sequence). The CDR3 nucleotides read TGTGCCACCAGCATCGGGACAGGGGGCTTTGGGGGAAACACCATATATTTT. Protein product: CATSIGTGGFGGNTIYF.

The rearrangement joins TRBV6-1 to TRBJ2-7; possibly TRBD1 for D (7 bases). Trimming removed 0 bases at V and 7 bases at J, with 16 bases between. This CDR3 region has 15 residues. Germline CDR1 MNHNS, CDR2 SASEGT. The CDR3 sequence: CASSEAQEGAREQYF. The CDR3 nucleotides read TGTGCCAGCAGTGAAGCGCAGGAGGGGGCAAGAGAGCAGTACTTC.

The chain employs TRBV6-6 and TRBJ1-1, with TRBD1 identical over 9 bases. CDR1 MNHNY and CDR2 SVGAGI come from the germline V gene (reference sequence). Unmatched junction bases numbered 8, after V lost 0 bases and J lost 6 bases. This CDR3 is built from 16 residues. CDR3 amino acids: CASSYSLDRGSAEAFF. The DNA of the CDR3 is TGTGCCAGCAGTTACTCTTTGGACAGGGGTTCGGCTGAAGCTTTCTTT.

V usage is TRBV5-1 and J usage is TRBJ2-5, with D possibly TRBD1 on 5 matching bases. This CDR3 region has 14 residues. Looked up from germline, CDR1 is SGHRS and CDR2 is YFSETQ. V dropped 0 bases and J dropped 4 bases, with 10 bases sitting between them. The CDR3 DNA is TGCGCCAGCAGCTTGGGGCAGGGTCGAGAGACCCAGTACTTC. Translated: CASSLGQGRETQYF. Full variable domain (missing parts from reference TRBV5-1 and TRBJ2-5): KAGVTQTPRYLIKTRGQQVTLSCSPISGHRSVSWYQQTPGQGLQFLFEYFSETQRNKGNFPGRFSGRQFSNSRSEMNVSTLELGDSALYLCASSLGQGRETQYFGPGTRLLVL.

The J gene is TRBJ1-6, the V gene TRBV19; no clear D gene. The CDR3 runs to 14 residues. Germline CDR1 LNHDA, CDR2 SQIVND (reference sequence). The V and J ends lost 4 bases and 6 bases respectively, with 10 bases between them. This chain's CDR3 is CASSTLQVNSPLHF. CDR3 DNA sequence: TGTGCCAGTAGTACTCTGCAGGTTAATTCACCCCTCCACTTT.

The J gene is TRBJ1-1, the V gene TRBV5-1; a possible D gene is TRBD1 (5 bases). From germline, CDR1 is SGHRS and CDR2 YFSETQ. V lost 5 bases, J lost 3 bases, and 14 bases lay in between. This CDR3 has 14 residues. This CDR3 reads CASRQDAQDTEAFF. The CDR3 bases are TGCGCCAGCAGACAGGACGCCCAGGACACTGAAGCTTTCTTT.

Here the CDR3 reads CASSSTGDEKLFF. The DNA of the CDR3 is TGTGCCAGCAGCTCGACAGGGGATGAAAAACTGTTTTTT. V usage is TRBV9 and J usage is TRBJ1-4, with 8 nucleotides matching TRBD1. V shed 4 bases and J 6 bases; nucleotides not matched to a gene: 2. This CDR3 contains 13 residues. The germline V gene encodes CDR1 SGDLS and CDR2 YYNGEE. Looking up the rest from reference TRBV9 and TRBJ1-4 gives the full variable domain: DSGVTQTPKHLITATGQRVTLRCSPRSGDLSVYWYQQSLDQGLQFLIQYYNGEERAKGNILERFSAQQFPDLHSELNLSSLELGDSALYFCASSSTGDEKLFFGSGTQLSVL.